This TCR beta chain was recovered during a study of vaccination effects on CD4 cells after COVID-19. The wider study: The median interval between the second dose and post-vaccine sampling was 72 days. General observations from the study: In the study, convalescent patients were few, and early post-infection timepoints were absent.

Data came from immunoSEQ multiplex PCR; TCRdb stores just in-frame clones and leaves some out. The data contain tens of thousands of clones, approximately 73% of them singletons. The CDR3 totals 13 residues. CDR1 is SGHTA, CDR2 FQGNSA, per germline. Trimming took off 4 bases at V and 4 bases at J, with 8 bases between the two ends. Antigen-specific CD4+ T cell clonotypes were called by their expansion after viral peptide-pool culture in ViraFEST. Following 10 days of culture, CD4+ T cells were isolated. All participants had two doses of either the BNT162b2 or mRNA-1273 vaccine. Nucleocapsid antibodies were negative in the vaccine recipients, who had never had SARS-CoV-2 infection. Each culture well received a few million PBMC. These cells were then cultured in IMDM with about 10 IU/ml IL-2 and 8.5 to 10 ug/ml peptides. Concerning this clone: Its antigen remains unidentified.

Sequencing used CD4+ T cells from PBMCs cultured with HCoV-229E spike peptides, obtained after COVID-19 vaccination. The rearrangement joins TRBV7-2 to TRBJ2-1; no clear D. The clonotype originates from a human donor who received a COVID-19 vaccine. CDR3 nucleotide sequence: TGTGCCAGCAGCTCCGGACGTTACAATGAGCAGTTCTTC. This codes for CASSSGRYNEQFF. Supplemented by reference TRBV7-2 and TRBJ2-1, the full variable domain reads GAGVSQSPSNKVTEKGKDVELRCDPISGHTALYWYRQSLGQGLEFLIYFQGNSAPDKSGLPSDRFSAERTGGSVSTLTIQRTQQEDSAVYLCASSSGRYNEQFFGPGTRLTVL.